This T cell receptor beta chain originates from a study of patients and donors after allogeneic stem cell transplantation. The CDR3 is 16 amino acids. Germline values: CDR1 MNHEY, CDR2 SMNVEV (reference sequence). V lost 4 bases to trimming and J lost 0 bases, with 10 bases between them. TCRdb passed the RT-PCR reads through MiXCR, listing each CDR3 protein once. The repertoire has approximately 160,000 distinct CDR3 sequences, 20% to 25% of them found once; the top ten carry roughly 26%. The source material was blood, either unsorted or a sorted T cell fraction (not recorded which). The clonotype was recovered from a human donor who was either an allogeneic HSCT recipient or a stem cell or donor lymphocyte infusion donor (not recorded which). It is not recorded whose cells these are; they may come from a transplant donor. The chain couples TRBV27 to TRBJ2-6; no clear D. As DNA, the CDR3 is TGTGCCAGCAGTTCCCCCCTAATCTCTGGGGCCAACGTCCTGACTTTC. Protein sequence: CASSSPLISGANVLTF.